The T cell receptor beta chain described here comes from a study of Ad26.COV2.S vaccination and SARS-CoV-2 variants. Points from the study as a whole: Vaccine and placebo groups showed comparable non-spike TCR breadth. Among vaccine recipients, spike-specific TCR breadth exceeded that of placebo recipients. Breadth, reportedly substantial, characterized the spike-specific CD8+ and CD4+ T cell responses after vaccination. It is possible that the TCR breadth and depth analyses underestimated the total T cell responses.

Germline lookup yields CDR1 MNHEY and CDR2 SVGAGI. V was clipped by 1 base and J by 5 bases; unmatched bases: 7. This CDR3 is 15 amino acids long. Regarding this clone: The target antigen is unknown.

Clones were sequenced by immunoSEQ multiplex PCR, and TCRdb holds only the in-frame ones, with some missing. The sample has some 190,000 clones, roughly 85% seen once. The sequence derives from a human donor who had recovered from COVID-19. The specimen comprised peripheral blood, sampled after recovery from COVID-19. This chain joins TRBV6-5 and TRBJ2-7; 8 bases match TRBD2. The CDR3, as DNA: TGTGCCAGCAGTTACTTGGGACTAGGAACCGACGAGCAGTACTTC. The encoded protein is CASSYLGLGTDEQYF.